This T cell receptor beta chain originates from a study of T-cell memory formation after mild COVID-19. Trimming removed 3 bases from V and 0 bases from J; junction bases left unmatched: 8. Germline V gene lookup returns CDR1 SGHAT and CDR2 FQNNGV. The CDR3 consists of 18 residues. TCRdb independently ran MiXCR on the 5' RACE reads; one entry per CDR3 protein. The data contain 250,000 to 350,000 distinct CDR3 sequences, less than 20% of them singletons. Sequenced input: PBMCs or a T cell subset sorted from them (not recorded which). The chain carries TRBV11-2 and TRBJ2-3; 11 bases are a match to TRBD2. The sequence was collected from a man between 18 and 35 years old who had mild COVID-19 (a few samples of this study predate the infection). Cell type and time point are not known. CDR3 in amino acids: CASSFMVAGGPSTDTQYF. DNA of the CDR3: TGTGCCAGCAGCTTTATGGTAGCGGGGGGGCCCAGCACAGATACGCAGTATTTT.